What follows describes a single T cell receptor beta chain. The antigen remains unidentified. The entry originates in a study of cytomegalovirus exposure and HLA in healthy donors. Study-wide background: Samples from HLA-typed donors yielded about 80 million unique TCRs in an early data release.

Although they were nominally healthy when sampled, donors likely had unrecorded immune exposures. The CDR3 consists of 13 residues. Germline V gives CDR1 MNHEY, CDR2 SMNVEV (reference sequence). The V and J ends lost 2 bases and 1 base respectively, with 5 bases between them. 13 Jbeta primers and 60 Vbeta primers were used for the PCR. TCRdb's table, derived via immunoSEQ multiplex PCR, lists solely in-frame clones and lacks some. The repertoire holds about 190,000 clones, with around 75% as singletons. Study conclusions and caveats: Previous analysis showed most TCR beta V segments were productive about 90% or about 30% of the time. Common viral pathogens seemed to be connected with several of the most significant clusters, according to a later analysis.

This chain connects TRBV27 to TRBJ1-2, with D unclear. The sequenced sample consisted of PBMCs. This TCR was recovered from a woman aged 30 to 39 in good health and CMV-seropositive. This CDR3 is CASSLEGNYGYTF. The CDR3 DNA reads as TGTGCCAGCAGTTTAGAGGGTAACTATGGCTACACCTTC.